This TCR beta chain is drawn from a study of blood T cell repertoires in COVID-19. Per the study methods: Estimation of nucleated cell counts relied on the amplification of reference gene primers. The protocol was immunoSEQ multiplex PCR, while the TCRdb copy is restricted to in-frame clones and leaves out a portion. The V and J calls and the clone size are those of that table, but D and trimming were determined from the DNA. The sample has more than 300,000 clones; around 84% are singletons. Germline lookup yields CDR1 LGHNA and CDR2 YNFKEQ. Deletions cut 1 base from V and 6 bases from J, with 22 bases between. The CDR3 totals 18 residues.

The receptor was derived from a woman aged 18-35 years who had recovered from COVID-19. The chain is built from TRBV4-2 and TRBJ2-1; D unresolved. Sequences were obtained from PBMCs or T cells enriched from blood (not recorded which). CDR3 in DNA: TGTGCCAGCAGCCAAGGTCCTCTATCCACCGTCGTTCCCAATGAGCAGTTCTTC. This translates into CASSQGPLSTVVPNEQFF.